This T cell receptor (beta chain) was identified during a study of T cells in localized non-small cell lung cancer. Germline CDR1 is SGHNT and CDR2 is YENEEA. The ends were cut back, 5 bases at V and 6 bases at J, with 24 bases in the middle. This CDR3 comprises 17 residues. Libraries were prepared by immunoSEQ multiplex PCR; TCRdb keeps only in-frame clonotypes and omits some of them. Of fewer than 15,000 clones listed, under 30% are singletons. The sequencing here drew on lung tumor tissue, taken before any cancer treatment. This chain uses TRBV11-3 with TRBJ2-3; unclear D gene. This sequence was found in a female donor older than 55 with stage I lung adenocarcinoma. CDR3 residues: CASSPSVGRPNWDTQYF. CDR3 DNA sequence: TGTGCCAGCAGCCCCAGTGTCGGACGACCAAATTGGGATACGCAGTATTTT.